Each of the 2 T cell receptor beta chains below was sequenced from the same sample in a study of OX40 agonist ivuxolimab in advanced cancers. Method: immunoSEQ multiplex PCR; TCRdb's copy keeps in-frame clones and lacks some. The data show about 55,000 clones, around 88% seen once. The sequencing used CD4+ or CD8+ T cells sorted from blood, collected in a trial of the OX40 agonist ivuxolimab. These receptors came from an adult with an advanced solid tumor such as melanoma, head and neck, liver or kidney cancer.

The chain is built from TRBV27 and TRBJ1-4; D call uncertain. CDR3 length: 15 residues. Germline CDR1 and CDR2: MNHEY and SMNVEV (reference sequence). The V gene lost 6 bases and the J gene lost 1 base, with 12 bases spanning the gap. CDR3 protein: CASSSLAGTNEKLFF. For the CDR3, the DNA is TGTGCCAGCAGCTCCTTAGCAGGAACTAATGAAAAACTGTTTTTT.

CDR3 nucleotides: TGCGCCAGCAGCCAAGTAGCCTACAATGAGCAGTTCTTC. This sequence encodes CASSQVAYNEQFF. The genes are TRBV4-1 and TRBJ2-1, with D unclear. CDR3 length: 13 residues. V lost 1 base, J lost 2 bases, and 3 bases lay in between. The germline gives CDR1 MGHRA, CDR2 YSYEKL.